This TCR beta chain was sequenced for a study of cytomegalovirus exposure and HLA in healthy donors (dated by TCRdb to 2017 to 2019). At the level of the whole study: According to an earlier analysis of around 600 of the donors, about 180 million T cells yielded approximately 120 million unique TCR beta sequences and approximately 300 Gb of sequence data. About 300 gigabases of sequencing data and 80 million or so unique TCR sequences were included in an early release covering roughly 600 HLA-typed donors. Of the 300 to 500 genotyped donors, 75% to 85% were placed in the genetic ancestry cluster associated with self-reported Caucasian donors. The study aimed to test whether cataloging public T cell receptors could reveal signatures of past pathogen exposure. Using immunosequencing, the study profiled T cell repertoires from fewer than 700 subjects and related those repertoires to cytomegalovirus serostatus. Besides the first cohort of approximately 670 subjects, a separate validation cohort made up of over a hundred different subjects was used. The study combined high-throughput TCR immunosequencing, statistical association of individual TCRs with disease status, and machine learning to predict cytomegalovirus infection status. To study patterns of TCR occurrence, a later analysis re-analyzed previously published TCR beta repertoires from 666 donors and added high-resolution HLA genotyping. Rather than using new phenotypic data, the later analysis identified candidate immune exposures from TCR beta sequences and from how often those sequences occurred across donors. An earlier analysis of more than 450 of the donors used high-throughput TCR beta sequencing to judge whether each TCR beta V gene segment behaved as functional or pseudogenic. Alongside the repertoire data, information on donor age, sex, ethnicity and CMV serostatus was compiled. A later genetic analysis used genome-wide SNP genotypes for about 55% of the 666 donors, treating that subset as a discovery cohort. All discovery cohort repertoires had been generated on a single sequencing platform. HLA typing included class I and class II loci at four-digit resolution. Typing coverage differed by locus: A, B, C, DRB1 and DQB1 were typed in about 620-640 donors, DQA1 in 500 to 550, DPA1 in approximately 600, and DPB1 in 472. Roughly 5 DR-DQ haplotypes were handled as single units for association and clustering, since linkage in the cohort was strong. On average, roughly 240,000 unique TCR beta nucleotide sequences were sequenced per donor among 350 to 400 genotyped donors of the cohort, with 15% to 20% of those sequences being non-productive. The investigation overall reported the following: In an earlier analysis of fewer than 700 of the donors, most TCR beta V segments appeared in productive rearrangements about 87% or about 30% of the time, broadly matching IMGT annotations. In a later analysis, HLA-associated TCR beta chains were found to be more clonally expanded and to have lower generation probabilities than equally common non-associated chains. The 87-base-pair reads could not distinguish some IMGT-functional V segments, including TRBV6-2 and TRBV6-3, so those segments were excluded. Only TCR beta chains were sequenced in this cohort, and the absence of alpha or paired-chain data limited detectable features. A further reported finding was that TCR beta sequences accurately predicted the HLA-A and HLA-B alleles for most subjects in the first cohort. In both the original and validation cohorts, the classifier was reported to diagnose cytomegalovirus status with high specificity and sensitivity. A few of the identified cytomegalovirus-associated TCR beta chains were confirmed in vitro to be specific for cytomegalovirus antigens. Some 15 rarely observed V segments, including chromosome 9 orphons, were excluded from the earlier analysis of just under 600 of the donors because counts were too low. In a later genetic analysis, a missense DCLRE1C variant was associated with V-gene and J-gene trimming of TCR beta chains, and the association was replicated in an independent cohort. In a later analysis, most CMV-associated TCR beta chains were found to appear HLA-restricted, with HLA associations seemingly driven largely by CMV exposure. According to a later genetic analysis, donors in an Asian-associated ancestry cluster had fewer N-insertions in productive TCRs than the approximately 650-donor mean. The presence/absence analyses assumed that sequencing depth was roughly uniform across donors, and that assumption may not be true. According to a later analysis, parvovirus B19, influenza, CMV and Epstein-Barr virus appeared linked to several top co-occurrence clusters. Because HLA typing was missing for some donors at each locus, association tests included only the typed subset. Correlated functional status among segregating V segments might be attributable to linkage disequilibrium, but an unknown experimental factor could not be ruled out. A later analysis found that TCR association rates varied across HLA loci, with DRB1 alleles showing the most associated TCRs and HLA-C alleles the fewest. A cluster of highly shared sequence variants was judged likely to be a technical artifact of the sequencing pipeline. The authors suggested that the approach could potentially be generalized to other disease states and immunological phenotypes. Assigning TCR associations to individual alleles was difficult when HLA alleles, especially DR and DQ, strongly co-occurred. The study gave a list of 150 to 200 TCR beta chains associated with cytomegalovirus. For the cohort, immune exposure information was limited to CMV serostatus. Across donors, most TCR sequences were observed very rarely, whereas some public TCRs were present in many individuals. In a later analysis, 16,951 TCR beta sequences were associated with specific HLA alleles at a false discovery rate of 0.05.

Receptors were amplified or captured by the immunoSEQ multiplex PCR assay. A mixture of 60 forward primers for TCR Vbeta segments and 13 reverse primers for TCR Jbeta segments was used in the multiplex PCR. A multiplex PCR assay on genomic DNA amplified the CDR3 region of rearranged TCR beta genes. The amplified TCR beta libraries were sequenced on the Illumina HiSeq System as 87-base-pair reads. In the original analysis: A later analysis counted tens of millions of unique TCR beta chains across the 666 repertoires, and around 9.9 million of these chains were shared by at least two donors. Raw reads were error-corrected and collapsed into unique sequences by a nearest-neighbor algorithm in which closely related sequences were merged to remove PCR and sequencing errors. CDR3 sequences were aligned to IMGT reference sequences to assign V, D and J gene segments. For a sequence to be retained, at least a six-nucleotide match to both a V gene segment and a J gene segment was required. Rearrangements were called productive when the CDR3 lacked stop codons and stayed in frame with V and J; all others were non-productive. CDR3 was defined according to IMGT convention as the region running from the second conserved V-encoded cysteine to the conserved J-encoded phenylalanine. Sequences without an unambiguous match to a single V gene segment were excluded from the earlier analysis of several hundred of the donors. In an earlier analysis of 587 of the donors, V segments were called functional above 56.7% productive rearrangements and were called segregating when the between-donor standard deviation exceeded 5%. A statistical classification framework was built for diagnosing cytomegalovirus status from the catalog of TCR beta chain sequences. In a later analysis, V and J genes were assigned by comparing TCR nucleotide sequences against IMGT/GENE-DB human TR gene sequences. Using the TCRdist pipeline, a later analysis assigned CDR3 sequences along with most-parsimonious VDJ recombination scenarios. A later analysis defined each TCR beta chain by its CDR3 amino acid sequence plus V-gene family, and excluded reads lacking a unique V-gene family. As a way to deal with suspected cross-contamination and a sequencing artifact, a later analysis dropped approximately 570 nucleotide sequences that were highly shared and had low generation probability. A later analysis calculated a clonal expansion index for each public chain from normalized within-repertoire ranks of inferred template counts. In a later analysis, generation probabilities were computed with a VDJ recombination model fitted to out-of-frame rearrangements, and the resulting probabilities were checked against IGoR. In a later analysis, hypergeometric tests were used to score TCR-TCR, TCR-HLA and TCR-CMV co-occurrence, with a repertoire-size bias correction applied to TCR pairs. In a later analysis, false discovery rates were estimated by permuting HLA or CMV assignments 20 times. In a later analysis, co-occurring TCRs were grouped using DBSCAN, with TCRdist sequence similarity added in when clustering inside HLA-allele-positive subsets. Repertoires with fewer than 30,000 or more than 120,000 public chains, plus five repertoires with anomalous nucleotide sharing, were excluded from co-occurrence clustering. TCRdb's version of the immuneACCESS table is confined to in-frame rearrangements and falls short of the full clone set. An unresolved V gene accounts for under half of the shortfall where checked; the remainder is of unknown origin. V, J and clone size derive from that table, while D and trimming were established from the DNA sequence. The sample records around 120,000 clones, about 80% of which are singletons. Jointly, the top ten make up 2.5% to 3.5% of the sample.

The cohort consisted of hundreds of healthy bone marrow donors. All cohort members were sampled while nominally healthy, although unrecorded immune exposures were likely present. The donor was CMV seropositive and belonged to the group of 250 to 300 seropositive cohort members. A peripheral blood sample was provided by each donor, and peripheral blood mononuclear cells were used for TCR beta sequencing. Genomic DNA was extracted from the blood cell samples with the Qiagen DNeasy Blood Extraction Kit. From V the trimming removes 1 base and from J it removes 5 bases, while the gene matches leave 8 bases of the junction unaccounted for. From cysteine to phenylalanine, the CDR3 is 16 amino acids long. Kept here is only the CDR3 DNA, which spans 48 bases and is read in frame from base 1. CDR1 and CDR2 (SEHNR, FQNEAQ) derive from the germline V gene (reference sequence). About this clone itself: The antigen it binds to is not known. Within one base of it there is no much larger clone, and no base qualities were kept.

This chain joins TRBV7-9 to TRBJ1-5; 7 central nucleotides agree with TRBD1. The sequencing input was PBMCs. The source is a woman in her forties in good health and CMV-seropositive. The CDR3 loop reads CASSLEGARLDQPQHF. The bases read TGTGCCAGCAGCTTAGAGGGGGCCCGGTTGGATCAGCCCCAGCATTTT.